This is a list of T cell receptor beta chains from one sample in a study of blood T cell repertoires in COVID-19. The table came from immunoSEQ multiplex PCR; TCRdb's copy has only in-frame clones and leaves some out. Counted here are 390,000 or so clones, approximately 87% occurring once; the ten biggest clones make up about 10%. Sequencing was done on a sample of PBMCs or T cells enriched from blood (not recorded which). The receptors come from a woman between 50 and 59 years old who had recovered from COVID-19. The CDR3 runs from the conserved cysteine through the conserved F or W. Each record gives: clone size, J gene, D gene, V gene, CDR3 protein, CDR3 DNA. A D gene is named only where the DNA matches it firmly. Clone size appears in some rows only: once, few, many, or a class for an expanded clone.

>-|TRBJ2-5|-|TRBV28
CASSLQGRGETQYF
TGTGCCAGCAGTTTACAGGGGAGAGGCGAGACCCAGTACTTC
>-|TRBJ1-2|-|TRBV7-9
CASSLSGPHGYTF
TGTGCCAGCAGCTTATCAGGCCCCCATGGCTACACCTTC
>-|TRBJ2-3|-|TRBV6-5
CAIFRGSGTDTQYF
TGTGCCATCTTCAGGGGTAGTGGCACAGATACGCAGTATTTT
>-|TRBJ1-2|-|TRBV27
CASSLGDTESGGYTF
TGTGCCAGCAGTCTAGGGGACACAGAGAGTGGAGGCTACACCTTC
>few|TRBJ2-5|-|TRBV9
CASSVATGLQETQYF
TGTGCCAGCAGCGTAGCCACAGGGCTCCAAGAGACCCAGTACTTC
>-|TRBJ2-2|-|TRBV5-1
CASSFTGSTGELFF
TGCGCCAGCAGCTTTACAGGGAGCACCGGGGAGCTGTTTTTT
>few|TRBJ1-2|-|TRBV19
CASSIGPGGVYGYTF
TGTGCCAGTAGTATCGGCCCCGGCGGGGTCTATGGCTACACCTTC
>-|TRBJ1-1|-|TRBV19
CASSIGRGLNTEAFF
TGTGCCAGTAGTATTGGGAGGGGATTGAACACTGAAGCTTTCTTT
>-|TRBJ1-2|-|TRBV28
CASNLDRFNYGYTF
TGTGCCAGCAACCTAGACCGGTTTAACTATGGCTACACCTTC
>-|TRBJ1-2|TRBD1|TRBV7-2
CASSRTGDPSYGYTF
TGTGCCAGCAGCCGGACAGGGGACCCTAGCTATGGCTACACCTTC
>-|TRBJ1-6|-|TRBV27
CASSLSGGRRGSYNSPLHF
TGTGCCAGCAGTTTATCGGGGGGGCGCAGAGGCTCCTATAATTCACCCCTCCACTTT
>-|TRBJ1-2|TRBD1|TRBV28
CASSLPGQTLKYGYTF
TGTGCCAGCAGTTTGCCGGGACAGACTTTAAAGTATGGCTACACCTTC
>-|TRBJ2-7|TRBD2|TRBV7-2
CASSLSRLAGDSYEQYF
TGTGCCAGCAGCTTATCGAGACTAGCGGGGGACTCCTACGAGCAGTACTTC
>-|TRBJ1-2|TRBD1|TRBV2
CASSGTGTGRQPAGYTF
TGTGCCAGCAGTGGCACCGGGACAGGGAGACAACCGGCTGGCTACACCTTC